A selection of T cell receptor beta chains follows, all from one sample in a study of blood T cell repertoires in COVID-19. Profiled with immunoSEQ multiplex PCR; TCRdb holds only in-frame clones, not every one. The repertoire holds more than 200,000 clones, with roughly 84% as singletons. The sample consisted of peripheral blood. The source of these receptors is a woman between 35 and 50 years old who had recovered from COVID-19. Each CDR3 is given with its conserved first and last residue.

length: 14; V: TRBV27; CDR3: CASTSGTFTDTQYF
length: 15; V: TRBV6-5; CDR3: CASSNSQGSNEKLFF
length: 14; V: TRBV4-3; CDR3: CASSQDQGEDIQYF
length: 17; V: TRBV7-6; CDR3: CASSLLGGGREANEQFF
length: 13; V: TRBV24-1; CDR3: CATSDRAREKLFF
length: 17; V: TRBV10-2; CDR3: CASRDTGTGFGNQPQHF
length: 15; V: TRBV3-1/TRBV3-2; CDR3: CASSNHRGWNSPLHF
length: 15; V: TRBV5-8; CDR3: CASSDIYRVNYGYTF
length: 13; V: TRBV19; CDR3: CASSLGRSYEQYF
length: 17; V: TRBV19; CDR3: CASSMGGGWNSNQPQHF
length: 14; V: TRBV6-5; CDR3: CASTRLAGTDTQYF
length: 16; V: TRBV19; CDR3: CASSRGTSGGAVEQFF
length: 16; V: TRBV4-2; CDR3: CASSQVKAGGGETQYF
length: 14; V: TRBV3-1/TRBV3-2; CDR3: CASSQNSQDQPQHF
length: 15; V: TRBV7-2; CDR3: CASSLFAGAPGEQFF
length: 15; V: TRBV4-1; CDR3: CASSPTPTSTDTQYF
length: 17; V: TRBV7-3; CDR3: CASSRRASGQNTGELFF
length: 15; V: TRBV6-4; CDR3: CASSVVGGAGDTQYF
length: 15; V: TRBV4-1; CDR3: CASSRGTGASYEQYF
length: 16; V: TRBV5-8; CDR3: CASSFFGARSNYGYTF
length: 15; V: TRBV7-2; CDR3: CASSARQGAPETQYF
length: 15; V: TRBV6-6; CDR3: CASSYSDREVNIQYF
length: 11; V: TRBV7-9; CDR3: CASSSGSQAFF
length: 17; V: TRBV7-6; CDR3: CASSKSHPTAPPETQYF
length: 13; V: TRBV7-9; CDR3: CASSLARGYGYTF
length: 20; V: TRBV5-4; CDR3: CASSLKVTSGTKPLTDTQYF
length: 17; V: TRBV7-9; CDR3: CASSSSTALPNTDTQYF
length: 12; V: TRBV28; CDR3: CASSTTAYEQYF
length: 14; V: TRBV28; CDR3: CASSPTGANYGYTF
length: 14; V: TRBV5-1; CDR3: CASSNRGLGYGYTF
length: 15; V: TRBV9; CDR3: CASSVLGEAGGEQFF
length: 16; V: TRBV14; CDR3: CASSQRGVGGANVLTF
length: 16; V: TRBV7-8; CDR3: CASSPGPDRGQEAQYF
length: 17; V: TRBV7-9; CDR3: CASSRGPGQGRTYEQYF
length: 17; V: TRBV7-9; CDR3: CASSKDSGLRGYNEQFF
length: 16; V: TRBV19; CDR3: CASSIIEDRGLYGYTF
length: 15; V: TRBV7-2; CDR3: CASSTEGGVPYEQYF
length: 14; V: TRBV10-3; CDR3: CAISSDSRQQPQHF
length: 15; V: TRBV3-1/TRBV3-2; CDR3: CASSLRRYGGQPQHF
length: 13; V: TRBV2; CDR3: CARQSPGANVLTF
length: 13; V: TRBV3-1/TRBV3-2; CDR3: CASSHLKSYGYTF
length: 13; V: TRBV11-3; CDR3: CASSLEEGDTQYF
length: 16; V: TRBV7-9; CDR3: CASSHRDRRNTYGYTF
length: 17; V: TRBV19; CDR3: CASSTQTGGLSNQPQHF
length: 13; V: TRBV19; CDR3: CASSGARGTEAFF
length: 18; V: TRBV6-2/TRBV6-3; CDR3: CASSRLAGGPGSYNEQFF
length: 19; V: TRBV2; CDR3: CASRPRGGGGAVSNQPQHF
length: 12; V: TRBV12-3/TRBV12-4; CDR3: CASRGTSYEQYF
length: 14; V: TRBV19; CDR3: CASSIVQGTYGYTF
length: 11; V: TRBV12-3/TRBV12-4; CDR3: CASSSGTSSYF
length: 15; V: TRBV18; CDR3: CASSRTSGPQETQYF